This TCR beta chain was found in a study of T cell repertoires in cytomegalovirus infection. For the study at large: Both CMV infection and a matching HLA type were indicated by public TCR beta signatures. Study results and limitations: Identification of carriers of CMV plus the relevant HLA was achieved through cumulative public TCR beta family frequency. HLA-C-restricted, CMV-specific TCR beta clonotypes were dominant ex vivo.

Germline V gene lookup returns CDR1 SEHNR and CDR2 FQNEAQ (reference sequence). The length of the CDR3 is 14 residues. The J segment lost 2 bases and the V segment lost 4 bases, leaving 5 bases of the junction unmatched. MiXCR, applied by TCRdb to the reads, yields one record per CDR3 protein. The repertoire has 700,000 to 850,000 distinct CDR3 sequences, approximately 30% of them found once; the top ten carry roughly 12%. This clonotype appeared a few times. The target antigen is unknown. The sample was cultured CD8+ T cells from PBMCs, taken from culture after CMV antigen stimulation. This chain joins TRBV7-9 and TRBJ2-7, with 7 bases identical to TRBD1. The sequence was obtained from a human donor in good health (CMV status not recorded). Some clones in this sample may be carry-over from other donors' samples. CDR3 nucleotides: TGTGCCAGCAGCTGGGGCGACAGGGCCTACGAGCAGTACGTC. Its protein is CASSWGDRAYEQYV.